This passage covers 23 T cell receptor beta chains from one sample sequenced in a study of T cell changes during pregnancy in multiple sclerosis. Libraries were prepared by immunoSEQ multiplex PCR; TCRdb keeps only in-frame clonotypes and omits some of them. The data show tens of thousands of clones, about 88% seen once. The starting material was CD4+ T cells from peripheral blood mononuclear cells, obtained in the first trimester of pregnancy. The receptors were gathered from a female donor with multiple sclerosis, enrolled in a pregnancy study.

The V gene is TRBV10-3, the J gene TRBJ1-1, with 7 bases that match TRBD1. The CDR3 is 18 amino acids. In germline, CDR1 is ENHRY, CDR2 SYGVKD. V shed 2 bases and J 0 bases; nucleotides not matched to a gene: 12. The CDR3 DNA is TGTGCCATCAGTGAGCCCCGGGACAGCATTAACATGAACACTGAAGCTTTCTTT. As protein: CAISEPRDSINMNTEAFF.

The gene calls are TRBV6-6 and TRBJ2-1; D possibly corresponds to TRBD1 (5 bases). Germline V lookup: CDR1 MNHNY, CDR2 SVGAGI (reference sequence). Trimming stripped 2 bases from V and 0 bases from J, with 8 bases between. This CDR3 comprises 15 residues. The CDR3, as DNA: TGTGCCAGCAGTTACGCCGACAGCTCCTACAATGAGCAGTTCTTC. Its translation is CASSYADSSYNEQFF.

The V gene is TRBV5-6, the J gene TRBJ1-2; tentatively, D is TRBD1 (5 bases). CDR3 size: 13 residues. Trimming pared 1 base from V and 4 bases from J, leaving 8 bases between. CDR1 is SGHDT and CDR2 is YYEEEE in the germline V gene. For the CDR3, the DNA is TGTGCCAGCAGCTTGCAGGGCGCCTATGGCTACACCTTC. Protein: CASSLQGAYGYTF. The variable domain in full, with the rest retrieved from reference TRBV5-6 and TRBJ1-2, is DAGVTQSPTHLIKTRGQQVTLRCSPKSGHDTVSWYQQALGQGPQFIFQYYEEEERQRGNFPDRFSGHQFPNYSSELNVNALLLGDSALYLCASSLQGAYGYTFGSGTRLTVV.

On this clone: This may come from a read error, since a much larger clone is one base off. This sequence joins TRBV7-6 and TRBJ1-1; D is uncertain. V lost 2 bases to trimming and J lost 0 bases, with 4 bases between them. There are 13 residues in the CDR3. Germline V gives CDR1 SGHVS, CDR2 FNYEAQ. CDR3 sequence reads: CASSLSVNTEAFF. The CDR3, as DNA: TGTGCCAGCAGCTTATCAGTGAACACTGAAGCTTTCTTT.

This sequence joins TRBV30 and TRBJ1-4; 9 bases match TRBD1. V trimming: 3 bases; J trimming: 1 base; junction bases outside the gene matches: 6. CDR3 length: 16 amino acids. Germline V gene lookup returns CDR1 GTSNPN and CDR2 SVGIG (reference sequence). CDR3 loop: CAWSPGQGLTNEKLFF. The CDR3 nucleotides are TGTGCCTGGAGCCCGGGACAGGGATTAACTAATGAAAAACTGTTTTTT.

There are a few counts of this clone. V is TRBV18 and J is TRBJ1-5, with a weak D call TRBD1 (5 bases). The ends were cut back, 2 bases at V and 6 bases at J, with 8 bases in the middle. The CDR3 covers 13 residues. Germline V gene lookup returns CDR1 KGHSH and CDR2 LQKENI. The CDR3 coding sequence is TGTGCCAGCTCACCATCTCAGGGTCAGCCCCAGCATTTT. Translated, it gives CASSPSQGQPQHF.

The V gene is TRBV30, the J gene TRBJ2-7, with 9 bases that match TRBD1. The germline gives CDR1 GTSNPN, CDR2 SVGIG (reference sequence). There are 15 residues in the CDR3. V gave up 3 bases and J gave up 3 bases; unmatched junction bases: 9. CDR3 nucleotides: TGTGCCTGGAGGGGACAGGGCGAGAACTACTACGAGCAGTACTTC. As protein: CAWRGQGENYYEQYF.

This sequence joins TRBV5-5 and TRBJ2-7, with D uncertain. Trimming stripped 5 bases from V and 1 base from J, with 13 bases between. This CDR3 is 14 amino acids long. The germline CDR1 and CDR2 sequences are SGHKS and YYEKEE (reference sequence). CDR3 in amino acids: CASRYDGVSYEQYF. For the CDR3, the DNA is TGTGCCAGCAGATATGACGGAGTGTCCTACGAGCAGTACTTC.

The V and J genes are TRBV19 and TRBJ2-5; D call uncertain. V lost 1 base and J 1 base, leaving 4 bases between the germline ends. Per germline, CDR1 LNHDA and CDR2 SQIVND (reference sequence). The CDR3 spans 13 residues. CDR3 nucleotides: TGTGCCAGTAGTATAGCCGGCCAAGAGACCCAGTACTTC. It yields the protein CASSIAGQETQYF.

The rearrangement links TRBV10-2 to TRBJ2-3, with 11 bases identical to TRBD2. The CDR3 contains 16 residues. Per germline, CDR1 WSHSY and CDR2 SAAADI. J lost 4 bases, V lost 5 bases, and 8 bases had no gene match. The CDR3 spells CASSPVLSGRADTQYF. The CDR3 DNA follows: TGCGCCAGCAGTCCCGTTCTTAGCGGGAGGGCAGATACGCAGTATTTT.

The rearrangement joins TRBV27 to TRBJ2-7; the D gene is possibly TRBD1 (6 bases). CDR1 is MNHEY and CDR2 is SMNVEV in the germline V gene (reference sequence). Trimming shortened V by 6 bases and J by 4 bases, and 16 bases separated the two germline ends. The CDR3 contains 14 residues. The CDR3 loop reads CASRALAGEYEQYF. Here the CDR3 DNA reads TGTGCCAGCAGGGCCTTGGCAGGGGAATACGAGCAGTACTTC.

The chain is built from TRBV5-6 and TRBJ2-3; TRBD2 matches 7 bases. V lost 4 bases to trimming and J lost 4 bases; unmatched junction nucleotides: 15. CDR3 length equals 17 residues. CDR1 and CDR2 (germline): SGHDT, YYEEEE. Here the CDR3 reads CASSPGGFKVAADTQYF. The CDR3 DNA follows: TGTGCCAGCAGCCCGGGAGGATTCAAAGTCGCGGCAGATACGCAGTATTTT.

The CDR3 loop reads CASSQEDRVNEKLFF. The CDR3 nucleotides are TGCGCCAGCAGCCAAGAAGACAGGGTGAATGAAAAACTGTTTTTT. The rearrangement joins TRBV4-1 to TRBJ1-4; TRBD1 agrees at 7 bases. This CDR3 is 15 amino acids long. CDR1 MGHRA and CDR2 YSYEKL come from the germline V gene. V lost 0 bases to trimming and J lost 5 bases; unmatched junction nucleotides: 3.

The CDR3 DNA follows: TGTGCCAGCAGCCTAAGCCTAGGAGAGACCCAGTACTTC. As protein: CASSLSLGETQYF. The chain links TRBV7-3 to TRBJ2-5; D ambiguous. CDR1 is SGHTA, CDR2 FQGTGA, per germline. The V gene lost 5 bases and the J gene lost 4 bases, with 11 bases spanning the gap. The CDR3 covers 13 residues.

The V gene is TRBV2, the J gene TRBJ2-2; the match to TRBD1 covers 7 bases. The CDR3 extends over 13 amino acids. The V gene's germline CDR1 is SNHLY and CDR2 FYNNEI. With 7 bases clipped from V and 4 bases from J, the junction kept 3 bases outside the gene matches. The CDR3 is CASNRGITGELFF. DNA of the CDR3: TGTGCCAGCAACAGGGGAATCACCGGGGAGCTGTTTTTT.

The CDR3 spells CASSLVLAGYYEQYF. CDR3 bases: TGTGCCAGCAGCTTAGTGCTAGCGGGATACTACGAGCAGTACTTC. The V and J genes are TRBV11-1 and TRBJ2-7; 9 nucleotides agree with TRBD2. In germline, CDR1 is SGHAT, CDR2 FQDESV (reference sequence). The J segment lost 3 bases and the V segment lost 1 base, leaving 4 bases of the junction unmatched. There are 15 residues in the CDR3. The variable domain in full, with the rest retrieved from reference TRBV11-1 and TRBJ2-7, is EAEVAQSPRYKITEKSQAVAFWCDPISGHATLYWYRQILGQGPELLVQFQDESVVDDSQLPKDRFSAERLKGVDSTLKIQPAELGDSAMYLCASSLVLAGYYEQYFGPGTRLTVT.

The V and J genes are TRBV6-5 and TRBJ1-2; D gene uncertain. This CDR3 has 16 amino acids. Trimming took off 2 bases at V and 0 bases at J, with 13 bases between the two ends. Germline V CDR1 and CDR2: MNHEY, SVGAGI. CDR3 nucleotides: TGTGCCAGCAGTTACAGTACAGCCTTAGCTAACTATGGCTACACCTTC. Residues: CASSYSTALANYGYTF.

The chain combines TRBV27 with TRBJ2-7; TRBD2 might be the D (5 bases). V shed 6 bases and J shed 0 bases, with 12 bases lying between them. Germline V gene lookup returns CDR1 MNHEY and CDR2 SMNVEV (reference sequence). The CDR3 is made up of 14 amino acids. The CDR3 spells CASRGVLPSYEQYF. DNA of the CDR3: TGTGCCAGCAGGGGAGTGTTACCCTCCTACGAGCAGTACTTC.

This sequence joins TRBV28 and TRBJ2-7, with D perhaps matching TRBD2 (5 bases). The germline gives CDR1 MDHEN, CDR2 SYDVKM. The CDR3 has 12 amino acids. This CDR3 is CASSWRMGEQYF. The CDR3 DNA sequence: TGTGCTAGCTCGTGGAGGATGGGCGAGCAGTACTTC.

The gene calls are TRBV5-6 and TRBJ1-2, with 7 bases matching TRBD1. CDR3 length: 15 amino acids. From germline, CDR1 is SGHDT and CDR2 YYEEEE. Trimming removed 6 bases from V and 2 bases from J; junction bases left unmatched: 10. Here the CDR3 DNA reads TGTGCCAGCACAAAAGTGGACAGGAGGAACTATGGCTACACCTTC. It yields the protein CASTKVDRRNYGYTF. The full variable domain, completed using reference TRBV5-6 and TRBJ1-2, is DAGVTQSPTHLIKTRGQQVTLRCSPKSGHDTVSWYQQALGQGPQFIFQYYEEEERQRGNFPDRFSGHQFPNYSSELNVNALLLGDSALYLCASTKVDRRNYGYTFGSGTRLTVV.

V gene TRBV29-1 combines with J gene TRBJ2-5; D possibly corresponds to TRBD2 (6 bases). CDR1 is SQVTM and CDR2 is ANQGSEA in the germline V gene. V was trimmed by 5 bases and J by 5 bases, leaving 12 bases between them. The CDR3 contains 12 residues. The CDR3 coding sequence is TGCAGCGTTATGGAGGGGTTGGAGACCCAGTACTTC. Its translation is CSVMEGLETQYF.

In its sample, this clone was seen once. The CDR3 loop is CASTKIKGGQGTEAFF. CDR3 nucleotides: TGTGCCAGCACCAAAATAAAGGGGGGGCAAGGCACTGAAGCTTTCTTT. This rearrangement joins TRBV7-9 to TRBJ1-1, with D possibly being TRBD1 (6 bases). V gave up 7 bases and J gave up 4 bases, with 22 bases separating them. CDR3 length: 16 residues. Germline V gene sequence: CDR1 SEHNR, CDR2 FQNEAQ (reference sequence).

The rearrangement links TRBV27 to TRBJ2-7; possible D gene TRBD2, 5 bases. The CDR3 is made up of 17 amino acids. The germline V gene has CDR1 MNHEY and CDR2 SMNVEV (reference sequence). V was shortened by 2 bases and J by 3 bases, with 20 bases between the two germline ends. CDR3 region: CASSLIGLVGSNYEQYF. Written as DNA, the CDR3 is TGTGCCAGCAGTTTAATAGGACTTGTGGGAAGTAACTACGAGCAGTACTTC.